One and the same sample provided the 27 T cell receptor beta chains below, sequenced in a study of tumor-infiltrating lymphocytes in primary liver carcinoma. The tissue used was unsorted bulk material of about 19-34 mg. RNA and DNA were co-extracted from it with the AllPrep DNA/RNA mini kit. Total RNA (roughly 540 ng) served as template for TCR beta cDNA synthesis primed by a constant-region primer. Investigators got TCR beta libraries out of three nested multiplex PCR rounds, done with slightly modified ARM-PCR. Both of the initial two PCR rounds ran for 10 cycles and employed TRBV1-TRBV30 forward primers alongside a C-beta reverse primer. TCRdb reanalysed the multiplex PCR reads using MiXCR and keeps one entry per CDR3 protein. The table has 55,000 to 65,000 distinct CDR3 sequences, less than 75% seen once. What was sequenced was liver tumor tissue from sampling region 2. This sample's subset: tumor region T2, inferior pole. All receptors come from a man aged 40-50 years with primary liver carcinoma and hepatitis B virus infection.

About this clonotype: Its ends do not fully match the called genes, so a read error is possible. The chain couples TRBV6-6 to TRBJ2-2; no clear D. Germline V lookup: CDR1 MNHNY, CDR2 SVGAGI (reference sequence). The CDR3 is 13 residues long. The CDR3, as DNA: TGTGTCAGCATTGCAACGAACACCGGGGAGCTGTTTTTT. Its protein is CVSIATNTGELFF.

As to this clonotype: Being one base from a much bigger clone, this may be a read error. The chain recombines TRBV5-1 with TRBJ2-7; 11 nucleotides align to TRBD1. Germline V gives CDR1 SGHRS, CDR2 YFSETQ. This CDR3 has 17 amino acids. J gave up 0 bases and V 1 base, and 6 bases lay outside the gene matches. The CDR3 loop reads CASSLWGQGDSSYEQYF. The DNA for the CDR3 is TGCGCCAGCAGCTTGTGGGGACAGGGGGACTCCTCCTACGAGCAGTACTTC.

Note on this clonotype: The junction departs from the called germline gene at one end, perhaps through a read error. The chain couples TRBV4-1 to TRBJ2-3, with no clear D. The CDR3 is made up of 13 amino acids. The germline gives CDR1 MGHRA, CDR2 YSYEKL. CDR3 region: CASGPVRGDMQYF. The CDR3 DNA reads TGCGCCAGCGGACCAGTTCGTGGCGATATGCAGTATTTT.

Of note for this clonotype: It may be a read error: a sequence one base away is much more abundant. The rearrangement joins TRBV6-5 to TRBJ2-3; TRBD1 aligns across 8 bases. The CDR3 runs to 12 residues. The germline CDR1 and CDR2 sequences are MNHEY and SVGAGI. The CDR3 spells CTSKSGTGTQYF. In DNA form, the CDR3 reads TGTACCAGCAAATCGGGGACAGGCACGCAGTATTTT.

In regard to this clonotype: The junction departs from germline at one end; a sequencing error may be responsible. The rearrangement uses TRBV11-2 and TRBJ2-5; D call uncertain. CDR1 SGHAT and CDR2 FQNNGV come from the germline V gene. The CDR3 consists of 16 residues. CDR3 sequence reads: CASSQTPGVRKETQYF. The CDR3 coding sequence is TGTGCCAGCAGCCAAACTCCTGGAGTGAGGAAAGAAACCCAGTACTTC.

The chain is built from TRBV6-1 and TRBJ2-5; D remains unclear. Per germline, CDR1 MNHNS and CDR2 SASEGT. V was clipped by 2 bases and J by 5 bases, with 9 bases between them. The CDR3 runs 13 residues. CDR3 sequence (DNA): TGTGCCAGCAGTGAAAGAGAACAGGAGACCCAGTACTTC. Translation: CASSEREQETQYF.

A note on this clonotype: Possible read error: a much larger clone is one base away. V is TRBV29-1 and J is TRBJ1-1; D perhaps matches TRBD1 (6 bases). The CDR3 spans 15 residues. In germline, CDR1 is SQVTM, CDR2 ANQGSEA. Trimming pared 7 bases from V and 0 bases from J, leaving 18 bases between. CDR3 loop: CSASGAWAMNTEAFF. The CDR3 nucleotides read TGCAGCGCATCGGGGGCGTGGGCTATGAACACTGAAGCTTTCTTT.

Turning to this clonotype: One end of the junction fails to match germline, which may point to a read error. J is TRBJ2-7 and V is TRBV6-2 or TRBV6-3, with TRBD2 matching 11 bases. Looked up from germline, CDR1 is MNHEY and CDR2 is SVGEGT. The CDR3 is 15 residues long. The CDR3 DNA reads TGTGCCATCAGCCGGCGGACTAGCGGGCACTACGGGCAGTACTTC. Its translation: CAISRRTSGHYGQYF.

Remarks on this clonotype: No conserved phenylalanine or tryptophan ends this CDR3, so it is likely a read error. The V call is TRBV11-2, the J call TRBJ1-1; D perhaps matches TRBD1 (6 bases). The CDR3 extends over 13 amino acids. Germline values: CDR1 SGHAT, CDR2 FQNNGV. CDR3 in DNA: TGTGCCGGCAGCTTAGCTTCCGGGACAGAAGCTTTCTTA. Its translation is CAGSLASGTEAFL.

Comment on this clonotype: A read error may explain this, as a much larger clone is one base away. This chain links TRBV6-4 with TRBJ1-5, with D perhaps matching TRBD1 (5 bases). Per germline, CDR1 MRHNA and CDR2 SNTAGT. The CDR3 extends over 14 amino acids. The CDR3 DNA follows: TGTGCCAGCTGTGAAGGCAGGGAGCAGCAGCCCCAGCATTTT. Translated, it gives CASCEGREQQPQHF.

This clonotype has a count of ten or more. The junction does not match germline at one end; this may be a read error. This chain joins TRBV4-1 and TRBJ1-3; unclear D gene. The CDR3 consists of 13 residues. From germline, CDR1 is MGHRA and CDR2 YSYEKL. CDR3 nucleotide sequence: TGCGCCAGCAGCCAAGATCTCGGAGACACCACATATTTT. This gives the protein CASSQDLGDTTYF.

A remark on this clonotype: The junction shows a germline mismatch at one end, possibly a read error. The chain employs TRBV4-2 and TRBJ2-6; 10 bases are a match to TRBD1. Germline lookup yields CDR1 LGHNA and CDR2 YNFKEQ. This CDR3 contains 18 residues. CDR3 sequence reads: CTSSHETGGITGANVLTF. CDR3 DNA sequence: TGTACCAGCAGCCATGAGACAGGGGGCATTACTGGGGCCAACGTCCTGACTTTC.

This chain connects TRBV12-3 or TRBV12-4 to TRBJ2-5; a weak D match, TRBD1 (6 bases). CDR3 length: 13 residues. V gave up 10 bases and J gave up 5 bases, with 17 bases separating them. For the CDR3, the DNA is TGTGCCAATAGCTTGGTGCAGGGGGAGACCCAGTACTTC. Its translation: CANSLVQGETQYF.

In its sample, this clonotype was seen many times. V and J are TRBV4-1 and TRBJ1-2; 9 bases align to TRBD1. Trimming took 8 bases from V and 3 from J; bases not matched to a gene: 13. Looked up from germline, CDR1 is MGHRA and CDR2 is YSYEKL. This CDR3 is built from 16 residues. This chain's CDR3 is CASGSTGGRLDYGYTF. CDR3 nucleotides: TGCGCCAGCGGGTCGACAGGGGGAAGATTGGACTATGGCTACACCTTC.

This clonotype was seen a few times. The chain employs TRBV11-2 and TRBJ2-1; 7 bases match TRBD2. After removal of 6 bases from V and 0 bases from J, the junction contained 5 bases not matched to a gene. This CDR3 spans 15 amino acids. Germline CDR1 and CDR2: SGHAT and FQNNGV. As DNA, the CDR3 is TGTGCCAGCAGTTCTCGCGGGGGCTCCTACAATGAGCAGTTCTTC. This gives the protein CASSSRGGSYNEQFF.

To note about this clonotype: Likely a read error: the CDR3 ends without its conserved phenylalanine or tryptophan. The rearrangement joins TRBV6-5 to TRBJ2-1; 9 bases line up with TRBD1. The CDR3 contains 15 residues. Germline CDR1 MNHEY, CDR2 SVGAGI. The V segment lost 10 bases and the J segment 5 bases; nucleotides outside the gene matches: 12. The CDR3 spells CANTNPGQGDNEQFL. DNA for the CDR3: TGTGCCAACACCAACCCGGGACAGGGTGACAATGAGCAGTTCTTA.

This chain links TRBV29-1 with TRBJ2-1, with 8 bases fitting TRBD2. The J segment lost 12 bases and the V segment lost 3 bases, leaving 10 bases of the junction unmatched. CDR3 length: 13 residues. Germline V CDR1 and CDR2: SQVTM, ANQGSEA. Here the CDR3 reads CSVESERELRQFF. DNA for the CDR3: TGCAGCGTTGAGAGCGAGCGGGAGCTTCGGCAGTTCTTC.

Of note for this clonotype: At one boundary the junction diverges from the germline segment, which might be a read error. V usage is TRBV4-3 and J usage is TRBJ2-5; no clear D gene. The CDR3 has 13 residues. From germline, CDR1 is LGHNA and CDR2 YSLEER. CDR3 nucleotides: TGCGCCAGCAACCAAGGCCTTGGAGAGACCCAATACTTC. Its translation: CASNQGLGETQYF.

Comments on this clonotype: With a much larger clone just one base away, this may be a read error. The chain combines TRBV6-1 with TRBJ2-1, with D possibly TRBD2 on 5 matching bases. With 7 bases removed from V and 5 bases from J, the gap between germline ends came to 18 bases. The CDR3 consists of 15 residues. Germline assignment: CDR1 MNHNS and CDR2 SASEGT. DNA for the CDR3: TGTGCCAGCACCCTGGAGCGGCACACCAACAATGAGCAGTTCTTC. This sequence encodes CASTLERHTNNEQFF.

Of note for this clonotype: At one end, the junction sequence differs from germline, possibly due to a read error. The chain joins TRBV4-3 to TRBJ2-1; a weak D match, TRBD2 (6 bases). CDR3 length: 15 residues. Germline values: CDR1 LGHNA, CDR2 YSLEER. The CDR3 nucleotides read TGCGCCAGCAGCCAAGTTCGGCTAGCGAACAATGGGCAGTTCTTC. Protein sequence: CASSQVRLANNGQFF.

This clonotype appeared many times. The junction departs from the called germline gene at one end, perhaps through a read error. The V call is TRBV5-1, the J call TRBJ2-1; D is ambiguous. The germline gives CDR1 SGHRS, CDR2 YFSETQ. This CDR3 spans 13 amino acids. In DNA, the CDR3 is TGCGCCAGCAGCTACTTGGGGTACAATGTGCAGTTCTTC. Translation gives CASSYLGYNVQFF. Full variable domain (outside the CDR3, taken from reference TRBV5-1 and TRBJ2-1): KAGVTQTPRYLIKTRGQQVTLSCSPISGHRSVSWYQQTPGQGLQFLFEYFSETQRNKGNFPGRFSGRQFSNSRSEMNVSTLELGDSALYLCASSYLGYNVQFFGPGTRLTVL.

Remarks on this clonotype: Here the CDR3 omits its conserved ending phenylalanine or tryptophan, so a read error is the likely source. The chain links TRBV5-4 to TRBJ2-1, with TRBD1 as a possible D gene (6 bases). With 0 bases removed from V and 4 bases from J, the gap between germline ends came to 8 bases. Germline CDR1 reads SGHNT; CDR2 reads YYREEE (reference sequence). CDR3 size: 14 residues. The chain's CDR3 is CASSLVGQYNEQFL. In DNA form, the CDR3 reads TGTGCCAGCAGCTTGGTAGGACAGTACAATGAGCAGTTCCTC.

This clonotype has only one observation. Given a much more abundant clone one base away, this may be a read error. J is TRBJ2-7 and V is TRBV11-2; 12 bases agree with TRBD2. The germline CDR1 and CDR2 sequences are SGHAT and FQNNGV. CDR3 length: 14 residues. CDR3 amino acids: CASILLAGGYEQYF. In nucleotides, the CDR3 is TGTGCCAGCATCTTACTAGCGGGAGGCTACGAGCAGTACTTC.

As to this clonotype: One end of the junction does not line up with germline, which may come from a read error. The rearrangement links TRBV12-3 or TRBV12-4 to TRBJ2-1; the D is unclear. The CDR3 sequence is 13 residues long. The CDR3 DNA reads as TGTGCCAGCAGTTTTGACGAAAGCAATGAGCAGTTCTTT. It is translated as CASSFDESNEQFF.

Remarks on this clonotype: At one of its ends the junction is not consistent with the germline gene, which may arise from a read error. The CDR3 protein is CSVSRTGGSWETQYF. For the CDR3, the DNA is TGCAGCGTTTCAAGGACAGGGGGCTCATGGGAGACACAGTACTTC. The chain joins TRBV29-1 to TRBJ2-5, with 11 bases aligning to TRBD1. There are 15 residues in the CDR3. Germline CDR1 and CDR2: SQVTM and ANQGSEA.

To note about this clonotype: Mismatch with germline at one junction end may stem from a read error. CDR3 region: CSVGGHAGPYEQYF. The CDR3 coding sequence is TGCAGCGTTGGGGGGCATGCCGGGCCCTACGAACAGTACTTC. The rearrangement uses TRBV29-1 and TRBJ2-7, with a tentative D call TRBD1 (6 bases). This CDR3 comprises 14 residues. Germline lookup yields CDR1 SQVTM and CDR2 ANQGSEA.

On this clonotype itself: The conserved closing phenylalanine or tryptophan is absent in this CDR3, likely reflecting a read error. This chain links TRBV6-6 with TRBJ1-6; the D gene is possibly TRBD1 (5 bases). V lost 0 bases to trimming and J lost 14 bases, with 14 bases between them. Germline V gene lookup returns CDR1 MNHNY and CDR2 SVGAGI (reference sequence). The CDR3 runs 14 residues. The CDR3 sequence: CASSYSGGPPSLHI. CDR3 bases: TGTGCCAGCAGTTACTCGGGGGGACCCCCGTCCCTCCACATT.